The rows below give T cell receptor beta chains drawn from one sample of a study of vaccination effects on CD4 cells after COVID-19. The repertoire was sequenced with immunoSEQ multiplex PCR; TCRdb's copy has only in-frame clones and lacks some. The sample records roughly 73,000 clones, 65% to 75% being singletons. Their antigens are not known. Sequencing used CD4+ T cells from PBMCs cultured with HIV peptides, obtained before COVID-19 vaccination. The receptors come from a human donor who had a prior SARS-CoV-2 infection. CDR3s include the opening cysteine and the closing phenylalanine or tryptophan. Each record gives: clone size, V gene, J gene, D gene, CDR3 protein, CDR3 DNA. D genes are given only for firm matches. For some rows the clone size is stated as once, few or many, or as a class when expanded; others skip it.

clone size: -
V gene: TRBV6-5
J gene: TRBJ1-2
D gene: -
CDR3 protein: CASRTWGADYGYTF
CDR3 DNA: TGTGCCAGCAGGACGTGGGGGGCAGACTATGGCTACACCTTC

clone size: -
V gene: TRBV18
J gene: TRBJ2-1
D gene: TRBD2
CDR3 protein: CASSPMASGGNEQFF
CDR3 DNA: TGTGCCAGCTCACCAATGGCTAGCGGGGGTAATGAGCAGTTCTTC

clone size: -
V gene: TRBV19
J gene: TRBJ2-4
D gene: TRBD1
CDR3 protein: CASSIWDRVAIQYF
CDR3 DNA: TGTGCCAGTAGTATTTGGGACAGGGTGGCGATTCAGTACTTC

clone size: -
V gene: TRBV6-2/TRBV6-3
J gene: TRBJ2-7
D gene: -
CDR3 protein: CASSPPHRDIRHEQYF
CDR3 DNA: TGTGCCAGCAGTCCCCCCCACCGGGACATCCGCCACGAGCAGTACTTC

clone size: -
V gene: TRBV18
J gene: TRBJ1-4
D gene: -
CDR3 protein: CASSPPGPPRGLFF
CDR3 DNA: TGTGCCAGCTCACCACCAGGTCCTCCTCGGGGACTGTTTTTT

clone size: -
V gene: TRBV7-9
J gene: TRBJ2-1
D gene: -
CDR3 protein: CASTWARGSSYNEQFF
CDR3 DNA: TGTGCCAGTACGTGGGCTCGGGGAAGCTCCTACAATGAGCAGTTCTTC

clone size: -
V gene: TRBV7-3
J gene: TRBJ2-3
D gene: -
CDR3 protein: CASSSQEGGTDTQYF
CDR3 DNA: TGTGCCAGCAGCTCCCAAGAGGGCGGCACAGATACGCAGTATTTT

clone size: -
V gene: TRBV9
J gene: TRBJ1-6
D gene: -
CDR3 protein: CASSVGGSLSYNSPLHF
CDR3 DNA: TGTGCCAGCAGCGTAGGGGGATCCTTGTCCTATAATTCACCCCTCCACTTT

clone size: -
V gene: TRBV11-2
J gene: TRBJ2-2
D gene: -
CDR3 protein: CASSLIRGRGIGELFF
CDR3 DNA: TGTGCCAGCAGCTTGATTCGAGGGAGGGGGATCGGGGAGCTGTTTTTT

clone size: -
V gene: TRBV2
J gene: TRBJ2-5
D gene: TRBD2
CDR3 protein: CASSDPRLAGGKETQYF
CDR3 DNA: TGTGCCAGCAGTGACCCCAGACTAGCGGGAGGGAAAGAGACCCAGTACTTC

clone size: once
V gene: TRBV19
J gene: TRBJ1-5
D gene: -
CDR3 protein: CASSPRGRNSNQPQHF
CDR3 DNA: TGTGCCAGTAGTCCAAGAGGACGGAATAGCAATCAGCCCCAGCATTTT

clone size: -
V gene: TRBV19
J gene: TRBJ2-1
D gene: TRBD2
CDR3 protein: CASSIGSGSIGEQFF
CDR3 DNA: TGTGCCAGTAGTATAGGAAGCGGGAGTATCGGTGAGCAGTTCTTC

clone size: few
V gene: TRBV7-3
J gene: TRBJ2-5
D gene: -
CDR3 protein: CASSSGQPGETQYF
CDR3 DNA: TGTGCCAGCAGCTCCGGACAGCCGGGGGAGACCCAGTACTTC

clone size: -
V gene: TRBV4-2
J gene: TRBJ2-1
D gene: TRBD2
CDR3 protein: CASSQDPSGRYNEQFF
CDR3 DNA: TGTGCCAGCAGCCAAGATCCTAGCGGGCGCTACAATGAGCAGTTCTTC

clone size: -
V gene: TRBV7-9
J gene: TRBJ1-3
D gene: -
CDR3 protein: CASSLGDLSSGNTIYF
CDR3 DNA: TGTGCCAGCAGCTTAGGGGACCTAAGCTCTGGAAACACCATATATTTT

clone size: -
V gene: TRBV3-1/TRBV3-2
J gene: TRBJ2-7
D gene: -
CDR3 protein: CASSQFGGPSYEQYF
CDR3 DNA: TGTGCCAGCAGCCAATTCGGGGGGCCCTCCTACGAGCAGTACTTC

clone size: -
V gene: TRBV7-8
J gene: TRBJ2-7
D gene: -
CDR3 protein: CASSPGSLPREQYF
CDR3 DNA: TGTGCCAGCAGCCCGGGCTCACTCCCCCGCGAGCAGTACTTC

clone size: -
V gene: TRBV5-1
J gene: TRBJ2-3
D gene: -
CDR3 protein: CASSRGDSTDTQYF
CDR3 DNA: TGCGCCAGCAGCAGAGGAGACAGCACAGATACGCAGTATTTT

clone size: -
V gene: TRBV3-1/TRBV3-2
J gene: TRBJ2-7
D gene: -
CDR3 protein: CASKQGALSYEQYF
CDR3 DNA: TGTGCCAGCAAGCAAGGGGCCTTATCCTACGAGCAGTACTTC

clone size: once
V gene: TRBV24-1
J gene: TRBJ2-5
D gene: TRBD2
CDR3 protein: CATSDLLGRGQETQYF
CDR3 DNA: TGTGCCACCAGTGATTTGCTAGGGAGGGGCCAAGAGACCCAGTACTTC

clone size: -
V gene: TRBV6-2/TRBV6-3
J gene: TRBJ2-7
D gene: -
CDR3 protein: CASSSYSYEQYF
CDR3 DNA: TGTGCCAGCAGCTCTTACAGCTACGAGCAGTACTTC

clone size: few
V gene: TRBV10-3
J gene: TRBJ2-3
D gene: -
CDR3 protein: CAIMDADTQYF
CDR3 DNA: TGTGCCATCATGGACGCGGATACGCAGTATTTT

clone size: -
V gene: TRBV6-5
J gene: TRBJ2-7
D gene: -
CDR3 protein: CASTIQGSLGEQYF
CDR3 DNA: TGTGCCAGCACCATCCAGGGGAGTTTGGGGGAGCAGTACTTC

clone size: -
V gene: TRBV5-4
J gene: TRBJ2-5
D gene: -
CDR3 protein: CASSSGSQETQYF
CDR3 DNA: TGTGCCAGCAGCTCTGGGAGCCAAGAGACCCAGTACTTC

clone size: -
V gene: TRBV6-1
J gene: TRBJ1-2
D gene: -
CDR3 protein: CASSEAGGRPYGYTF
CDR3 DNA: TGTGCCAGCAGTGAAGCGGGGGGAAGACCCTATGGCTACACCTTC

clone size: -
V gene: TRBV25-1
J gene: TRBJ2-5
D gene: TRBD1
CDR3 protein: CASRGDRGYLWTQYF
CDR3 DNA: TGTGCCAGCAGAGGGGACAGGGGCTATTTGTGGACCCAGTACTTC

clone size: -
V gene: TRBV7-6
J gene: TRBJ1-3
D gene: -
CDR3 protein: CASSLGTGTFGNTIYF
CDR3 DNA: TGTGCCAGCAGCTTAGGAACCGGGACATTTGGAAACACCATATATTTT

clone size: -
V gene: TRBV11-3
J gene: TRBJ2-5
D gene: TRBD2
CDR3 protein: CASSLRLAGGETQYF
CDR3 DNA: TGTGCCAGCAGCTTACGCCTAGCGGGAGGAGAGACCCAGTACTTC

clone size: -
V gene: TRBV7-3
J gene: TRBJ2-2
D gene: -
CDR3 protein: CASSLTPQTGELFF
CDR3 DNA: TGTGCCAGCAGCTTAACCCCTCAGACCGGGGAGCTGTTTTTT

clone size: -
V gene: TRBV6-1
J gene: TRBJ1-6
D gene: TRBD1
CDR3 protein: CASSESVGQGRSYNSPLHF
CDR3 DNA: TGTGCCAGCAGTGAATCAGTAGGACAGGGCAGGTCCTATAATTCACCCCTCCACTTT

clone size: few
V gene: TRBV7-9
J gene: TRBJ2-1
D gene: -
CDR3 protein: CASSQRIGQRYNEQFF
CDR3 DNA: TGTGCCAGCAGCCAGAGGATCGGCCAACGGTACAATGAGCAGTTCTTC

clone size: -
V gene: TRBV5-4
J gene: TRBJ2-5
D gene: -
CDR3 protein: CASSLSGEETQYF
CDR3 DNA: TGTGCCAGCAGCTTGTCAGGGGAAGAGACCCAGTACTTC

clone size: -
V gene: TRBV3-1/TRBV3-2
J gene: TRBJ2-3
D gene: -
CDR3 protein: CASSQNSGRRDTQYF
CDR3 DNA: TGTGCCAGCAGCCAGAACTCGGGCCGTAGGGATACGCAGTATTTT

clone size: -
V gene: TRBV12-3/TRBV12-4
J gene: TRBJ2-7
D gene: TRBD1
CDR3 protein: CASSGQGGYEQYF
CDR3 DNA: TGTGCCAGCAGCGGACAGGGGGGTTACGAGCAGTACTTC

clone size: -
V gene: TRBV5-4
J gene: TRBJ1-1
D gene: -
CDR3 protein: CASSLAPGRANTEAFF
CDR3 DNA: TGTGCCAGCAGCTTGGCCCCTGGACGGGCGAACACTGAAGCTTTCTTT

clone size: once
V gene: TRBV5-1
J gene: TRBJ2-2
D gene: TRBD1
CDR3 protein: CASSGGQGTGELFF
CDR3 DNA: TGCGCCAGCAGCGGGGGACAGGGGACCGGGGAGCTGTTTTTT

clone size: -
V gene: TRBV30
J gene: TRBJ2-1
D gene: TRBD2
CDR3 protein: CAWSGTSGGSVGFSSYNEQFF
CDR3 DNA: TGTGCCTGGAGCGGGACTAGCGGGGGGTCGGTAGGTTTTAGCTCCTACAATGAGCAGTTCTTC

clone size: few
V gene: TRBV5-1
J gene: TRBJ2-7
D gene: TRBD1
CDR3 protein: CASRRGQGTYEQYF
CDR3 DNA: TGCGCCAGCAGACGAGGACAGGGGACCTACGAGCAGTACTTC

clone size: -
V gene: TRBV13
J gene: TRBJ1-2
D gene: -
CDR3 protein: CASSLVWSRRFVYGYTF
CDR3 DNA: TGTGCCAGCAGCTTAGTCTGGTCGCGGAGGTTTGTCTATGGCTACACCTTC

clone size: -
V gene: TRBV7-3
J gene: TRBJ2-2
D gene: -
CDR3 protein: CASSFDGSNTGELFF
CDR3 DNA: TGTGCCAGCAGCTTCGACGGTTCGAACACCGGGGAGCTGTTTTTT

clone size: once
V gene: TRBV3-1/TRBV3-2
J gene: TRBJ2-1
D gene: TRBD1
CDR3 protein: CASSRLGGTGNEQFF
CDR3 DNA: TGTGCCAGCAGCCGACTTGGGGGGACAGGGAATGAGCAGTTCTTC

clone size: -
V gene: TRBV5-4
J gene: TRBJ1-2
D gene: TRBD1
CDR3 protein: CASSAPGQGKSGYTF
CDR3 DNA: TGTGCCAGCAGCGCTCCGGGACAGGGGAAATCTGGCTACACCTTC

clone size: -
V gene: TRBV6-5
J gene: TRBJ2-2
D gene: TRBD2
CDR3 protein: CASSRTSGDTGELFF
CDR3 DNA: TGTGCCAGCAGTAGGACTAGCGGGGACACCGGGGAGCTGTTTTTT

clone size: -
V gene: TRBV6-6
J gene: TRBJ2-1
D gene: -
CDR3 protein: CASSYSGKAGDRKFF
CDR3 DNA: TGTGCCAGCAGTTACTCGGGGAAGGCGGGTGATAGGAAGTTCTTC

clone size: once
V gene: TRBV5-6
J gene: TRBJ2-7
D gene: TRBD2
CDR3 protein: CASSHTSGGREGSYEQYF
CDR3 DNA: TGTGCCAGCAGCCACACCTCTGGAGGGAGGGAAGGGTCCTACGAGCAGTACTTC

clone size: -
V gene: TRBV3-1/TRBV3-2
J gene: TRBJ2-1
D gene: TRBD2
CDR3 protein: CASSQGRGGLYNEQFF
CDR3 DNA: TGTGCCAGCAGCCAAGGCCGGGGGGGGCTCTACAATGAGCAGTTCTTC

clone size: -
V gene: TRBV19
J gene: TRBJ1-5
D gene: -
CDR3 protein: CASSMGVQERASGNQPQHF
CDR3 DNA: TGTGCCAGTAGTATGGGGGTACAGGAACGCGCTTCCGGGAATCAGCCCCAGCATTTT

clone size: -
V gene: TRBV18
J gene: TRBJ1-2
D gene: TRBD1
CDR3 protein: CASSQTTGNYGYTF
CDR3 DNA: TGTGCCAGCTCACAAACGACAGGGAACTATGGCTACACCTTC

clone size: -
V gene: TRBV19
J gene: TRBJ2-7
D gene: -
CDR3 protein: CASSIGGYDYEQYF
CDR3 DNA: TGTGCCAGTAGTATAGGCGGTTATGACTACGAGCAGTACTTC

clone size: -
V gene: TRBV4-2
J gene: TRBJ2-5
D gene: -
CDR3 protein: CASSQDQLQETQYF
CDR3 DNA: TGTGCCAGCAGCCAAGATCAACTCCAAGAGACCCAGTACTTC

clone size: few
V gene: TRBV12-3/TRBV12-4
J gene: TRBJ1-1
D gene: -
CDR3 protein: CASSFQGEAFF
CDR3 DNA: TGTGCCAGCAGTTTCCAGGGGGAAGCTTTCTTT

clone size: once
V gene: TRBV6-5
J gene: TRBJ2-6
D gene: -
CDR3 protein: CASTDRPGANVLTF
CDR3 DNA: TGTGCCAGCACCGACCGCCCTGGGGCCAACGTCCTGACTTTC

clone size: -
V gene: TRBV5-1
J gene: TRBJ1-1
D gene: -
CDR3 protein: CASSLAAMNTEAFF
CDR3 DNA: TGCGCCAGCAGCCTTGCGGCGATGAACACTGAAGCTTTCTTT

clone size: -
V gene: TRBV7-8
J gene: TRBJ1-2
D gene: -
CDR3 protein: CASSYSFSPPHDRYTF
CDR3 DNA: TGTGCCAGCAGCTACAGTTTTTCCCCTCCTCATGATCGCTACACCTTC

clone size: -
V gene: TRBV5-4
J gene: TRBJ2-1
D gene: -
CDR3 protein: CASSSRMVSYNEQFF
CDR3 DNA: TGTGCCAGCAGCAGTCGGATGGTTTCCTACAATGAGCAGTTCTTC

clone size: -
V gene: TRBV7-2
J gene: TRBJ2-3
D gene: TRBD2
CDR3 protein: CASSLRLAGVVSTDTQYF
CDR3 DNA: TGTGCCAGCAGCTTAAGACTAGCGGGGGTGGTAAGCACAGATACGCAGTATTTT

clone size: -
V gene: TRBV9
J gene: TRBJ2-3
D gene: TRBD1
CDR3 protein: CASSVGTGQGTQYF
CDR3 DNA: TGTGCCAGCAGCGTAGGGACCGGACAGGGTACGCAGTATTTT

clone size: once
V gene: TRBV9
J gene: TRBJ2-7
D gene: -
CDR3 protein: CASSVNVGAPYEQYF
CDR3 DNA: TGTGCCAGCAGCGTAAATGTGGGGGCCCCCTACGAGCAGTACTTC

clone size: -
V gene: TRBV6-5
J gene: TRBJ2-5
D gene: -
CDR3 protein: CASSPTEETQYF
CDR3 DNA: TGTGCCAGCTCTCCCACAGAAGAGACCCAGTACTTC